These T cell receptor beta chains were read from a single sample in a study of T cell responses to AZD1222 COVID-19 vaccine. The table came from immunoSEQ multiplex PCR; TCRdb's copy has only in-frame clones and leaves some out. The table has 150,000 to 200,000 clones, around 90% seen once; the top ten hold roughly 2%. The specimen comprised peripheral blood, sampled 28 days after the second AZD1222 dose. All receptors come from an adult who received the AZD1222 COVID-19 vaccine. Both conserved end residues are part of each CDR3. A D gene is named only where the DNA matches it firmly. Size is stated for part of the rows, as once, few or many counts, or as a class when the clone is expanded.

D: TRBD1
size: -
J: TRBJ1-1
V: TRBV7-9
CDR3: CASSLGGQTGVTEAFF
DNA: TGTGCCAGCAGCTTAGGAGGGCAAACAGGGGTAACTGAAGCTTTCTTT

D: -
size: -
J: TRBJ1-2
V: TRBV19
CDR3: CAAGVVYGYTF
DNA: TGTGCCGCGGGGGTAGTCTATGGCTACACCTTC

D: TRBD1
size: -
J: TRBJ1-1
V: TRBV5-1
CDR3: CASGETQGGWMNTEAFF
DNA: TGCGCCAGCGGGGAAACCCAGGGGGGGTGGATGAACACTGAAGCTTTCTTT

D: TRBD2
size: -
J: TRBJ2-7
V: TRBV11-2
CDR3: CASSILADHYEQYF
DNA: TGTGCCAGCAGCATACTAGCGGACCACTACGAGCAGTACTTC

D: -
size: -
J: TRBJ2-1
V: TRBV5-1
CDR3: CASSLEAAYNEQFF
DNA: TGCGCCAGCAGCTTGGAGGCTGCCTACAATGAGCAGTTCTTC

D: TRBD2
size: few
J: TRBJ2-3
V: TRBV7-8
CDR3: CASSHITRTSGRRGVGYTQYF
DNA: TGTGCCAGCAGCCACATAACGAGGACTAGCGGGAGGAGGGGGGTCGGGTATACGCAGTATTTT

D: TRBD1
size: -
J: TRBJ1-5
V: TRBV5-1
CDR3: CASSLGGQGNQPQHF
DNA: TGCGCCAGCAGCTTGGGCGGACAGGGGAATCAGCCCCAGCATTTT

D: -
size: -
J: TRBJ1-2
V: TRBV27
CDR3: CASSLEVGQGNGYTF
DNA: TGTGCCAGCAGTTTAGAAGTAGGGCAGGGCAATGGCTACACCTTC

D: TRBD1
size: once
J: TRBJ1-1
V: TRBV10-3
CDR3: CAIKAGGSLNTEAFF
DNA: TGTGCCATCAAGGCAGGGGGCAGTCTGAACACTGAAGCTTTCTTT

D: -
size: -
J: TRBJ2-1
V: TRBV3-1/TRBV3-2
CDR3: CASSRGDLIEQFF
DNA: TGTGCCAGCAGCCGTGGGGACCTTATAGAGCAGTTCTTC

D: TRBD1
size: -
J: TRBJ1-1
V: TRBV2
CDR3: CASGVVPGTGGTEAFF
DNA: TGTGCCAGCGGGGTGGTTCCCGGGACAGGGGGCACTGAAGCTTTCTTT

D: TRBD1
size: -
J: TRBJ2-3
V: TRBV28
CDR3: CASSWGQRGWTDTQYF
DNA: TGTGCCAGCAGTTGGGGACAGAGGGGGTGGACAGATACGCAGTATTTT

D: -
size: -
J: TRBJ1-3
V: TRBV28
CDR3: CASIRSSGNTIYF
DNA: TGTGCCAGCATACGGAGCTCTGGAAACACCATATATTTT

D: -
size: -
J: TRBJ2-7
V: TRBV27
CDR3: CASRQGFYEQYF
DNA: TGTGCCAGCAGACAGGGATTCTACGAGCAGTACTTC

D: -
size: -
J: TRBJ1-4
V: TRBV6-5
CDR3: CASSLQVSRKKLFF
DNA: TGTGCCAGCAGCCTACAAGTTTCTCGAAAGAAACTGTTTTTT

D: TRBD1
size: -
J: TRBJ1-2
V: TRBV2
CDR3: CATSESTGGFRYTF
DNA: TGTGCCACCAGTGAATCGACAGGGGGCTTTCGCTACACCTTC

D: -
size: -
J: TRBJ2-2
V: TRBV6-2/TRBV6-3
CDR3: CASSHFDRQTGELFF
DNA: TGTGCCAGCAGTCACTTCGATCGGCAGACCGGGGAGCTGTTTTTT

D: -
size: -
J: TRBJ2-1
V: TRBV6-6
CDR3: CASSPQGRMSEQFF
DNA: TGTGCCAGCAGTCCCCAGGGGAGGATGAGTGAGCAGTTCTTC

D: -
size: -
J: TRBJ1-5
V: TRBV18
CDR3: CASSPMSDQPQHF
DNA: TGTGCCAGCTCACCAATGAGTGATCAGCCCCAGCATTTT

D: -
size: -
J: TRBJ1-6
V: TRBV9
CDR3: CASSPSTFPAYNSPLHF
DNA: TGTGCCAGCAGCCCGTCGACCTTCCCCGCTTATAATTCACCCCTCCACTTT

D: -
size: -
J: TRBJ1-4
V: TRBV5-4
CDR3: CASSLAPIEKLFF
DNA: TGTGCCAGCAGCTTGGCCCCAATTGAAAAACTGTTTTTT

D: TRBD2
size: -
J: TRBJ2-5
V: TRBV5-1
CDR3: CASSLGLAGGTIQETQYF
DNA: TGCGCCAGCAGCCTGGGACTAGCGGGAGGGACTATACAAGAGACCCAGTACTTC

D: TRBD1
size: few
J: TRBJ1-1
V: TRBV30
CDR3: CAHRTQGDTEAFF
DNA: TGTGCCCACCGGACGCAGGGGGACACTGAAGCTTTCTTT

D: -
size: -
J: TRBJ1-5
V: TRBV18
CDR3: CASSPLHSNQPQHF
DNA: TGTGCCAGCTCACCACTGCACAGCAATCAGCCCCAGCATTTT

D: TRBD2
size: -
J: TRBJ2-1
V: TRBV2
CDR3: CASSVAGWNEQFF
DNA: TGTGCCAGCAGTGTAGCGGGATGGAATGAGCAGTTCTTC

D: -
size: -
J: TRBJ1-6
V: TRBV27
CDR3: CASKSGDGYNSPLHF
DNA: TGTGCCAGCAAAAGCGGTGATGGCTATAATTCACCCCTCCACTTT

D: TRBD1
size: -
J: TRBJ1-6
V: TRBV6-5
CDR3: CASIPGTGNNSPLHF
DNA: TGTGCCAGCATCCCCGGGACAGGGAATAATTCACCCCTCCACTTT

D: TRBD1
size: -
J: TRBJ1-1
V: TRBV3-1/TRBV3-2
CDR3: CASSHGTGNTEAFF
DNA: TGTGCCAGCAGCCACGGGACAGGGAACACTGAAGCTTTCTTT

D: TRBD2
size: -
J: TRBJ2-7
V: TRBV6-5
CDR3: CASSYSRRGDSYEQYF
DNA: TGTGCCAGCAGTTACTCGAGGCGGGGGGATTCCTACGAGCAGTACTTC

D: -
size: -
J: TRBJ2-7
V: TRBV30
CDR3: CAWSLSYEQYF
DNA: TGTGCCTGGAGTCTCTCCTACGAGCAGTACTTC

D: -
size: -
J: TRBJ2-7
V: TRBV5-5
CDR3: CASSLVGGGPYEQYF
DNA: TGTGCCAGCAGCTTGGTGGGCGGAGGCCCCTACGAGCAGTACTTC

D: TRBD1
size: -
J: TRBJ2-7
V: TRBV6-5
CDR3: CASSRPGQGSHEQYF
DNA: TGTGCCAGCAGTCGACCGGGACAGGGGTCCCACGAGCAGTACTTC

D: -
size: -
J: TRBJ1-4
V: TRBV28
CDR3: CASSRAAGALEKLFF
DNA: TGTGCCAGCAGCAGGGCGGCGGGGGCTCTGGAAAAACTGTTTTTT

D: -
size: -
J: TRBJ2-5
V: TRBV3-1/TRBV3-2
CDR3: CASSRETQYF
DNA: TGTGCCAGCTCGAGGGAGACCCAGTACTTC

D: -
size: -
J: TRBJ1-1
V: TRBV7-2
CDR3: CASSLVSTAENTEAFF
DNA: TGTGCCAGCAGCTTAGTGTCGACAGCCGAGAACACTGAAGCTTTCTTT

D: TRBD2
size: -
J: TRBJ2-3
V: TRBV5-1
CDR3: CASSLGLAGTDTQYF
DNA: TGCGCCAGCAGCTTGGGACTAGCGGGAACAGATACGCAGTATTTT

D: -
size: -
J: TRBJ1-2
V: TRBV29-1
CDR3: CSVERTSNYGYTF
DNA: TGCAGCGTTGAACGGACCTCTAACTATGGCTACACCTTC

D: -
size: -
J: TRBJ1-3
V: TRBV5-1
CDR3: CASSPGSFSGNTIYF
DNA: TGCGCCAGCAGCCCCGGTTCATTCTCTGGAAACACCATATATTTT

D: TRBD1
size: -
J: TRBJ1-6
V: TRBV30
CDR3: CAWSSTGIPINSPLHF
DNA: TGTGCCTGGAGCTCGACAGGGATCCCCATCAATTCACCCCTCCACTTT

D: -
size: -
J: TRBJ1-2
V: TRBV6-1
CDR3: CASSEAAGDYYGYTF
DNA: TGTGCCAGCAGTGAAGCGGCGGGGGATTACTATGGCTACACCTTC

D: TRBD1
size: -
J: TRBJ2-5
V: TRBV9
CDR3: CASSVLTGAETQYF
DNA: TGTGCCAGCAGCGTACTCACAGGGGCGGAGACCCAGTACTTC

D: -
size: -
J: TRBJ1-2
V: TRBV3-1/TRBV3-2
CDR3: CASRPRGSYGYTF
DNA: TGTGCCAGCAGACCTAGGGGGTCCTATGGCTACACCTTC

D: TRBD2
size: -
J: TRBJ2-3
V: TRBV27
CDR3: CASSFVAGGGPDTQYF
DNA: TGTGCCAGCAGTTTTGTAGCGGGAGGGGGCCCAGATACGCAGTATTTT

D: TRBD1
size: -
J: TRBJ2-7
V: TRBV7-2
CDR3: CASSLSSRGLLEQYF
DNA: TGTGCCAGCAGCTTAAGCTCCAGGGGGCTCCTCGAGCAGTACTTC

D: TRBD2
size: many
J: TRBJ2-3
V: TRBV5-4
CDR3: CASSLGLAGTDTQYF
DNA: TGTGCCAGCAGCTTGGGACTAGCGGGCACAGATACGCAGTATTTT

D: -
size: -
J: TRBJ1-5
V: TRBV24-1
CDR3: CATSAQASNQPQHF
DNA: TGTGCCACCAGTGCCCAGGCTTCGAATCAGCCCCAGCATTTT

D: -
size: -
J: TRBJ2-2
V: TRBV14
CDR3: CASSPRGRENTGELFF
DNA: TGTGCCAGCAGCCCCCGGGGGCGGGAAAACACCGGGGAGCTGTTTTTT

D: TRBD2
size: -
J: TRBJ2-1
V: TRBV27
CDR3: CASSLRGLAGGPYNEQFF
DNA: TGTGCCAGCAGTTTACGGGGACTAGCGGGAGGTCCCTACAATGAGCAGTTCTTC

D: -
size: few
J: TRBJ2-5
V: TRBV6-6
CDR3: CASSPKPLGQGAEETQYF
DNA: TGTGCCAGCAGTCCCAAACCTCTGGGGCAGGGCGCAGAAGAGACCCAGTACTTC

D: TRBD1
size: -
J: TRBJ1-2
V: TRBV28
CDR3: CASSLDRALWYGYTF
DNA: TGTGCCAGCAGTCTGGACAGGGCCCTCTGGTATGGCTACACCTTC

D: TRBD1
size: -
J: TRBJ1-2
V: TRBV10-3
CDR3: CAISENRDRGYGYTF
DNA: TGTGCCATCAGTGAGAACCGGGACAGGGGCTATGGCTACACCTTC

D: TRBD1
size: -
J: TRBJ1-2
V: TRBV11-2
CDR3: CASSLTTGPGYTF
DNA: TGTGCCAGCAGCTTAACGACAGGGCCTGGCTACACCTTC